Listed below are T cell receptor beta chains from one sample, sequenced in a study of blood T cells in healthy people across ages. TCRdb itself ran the 5' RACE reads through MiXCR, one entry per CDR3 protein. The sample records 700,000 to 950,000 distinct CDR3 sequences, about 40% being singletons. The specimen sequenced was blood. The origin of the receptors is a woman between 55 and 75 years old in good health. CDR3s include the opening cysteine and the closing phenylalanine or tryptophan. D genes are given only for firm matches. Size values are once, few and many counts, or a class for expanded clones, and some rows have none.

few . TRBJ2-5 TRBV3-1 TGTGCCAGCAGTCCGAGTTTGGCGGGGTTAGAGACCCAGTACTTC CASSPSLAGLETQYF
. TRBD1 TRBJ2-1 TRBV5-1 TGCGTCAGCAGTATGACAGGGTCGAGCTACAATGAGCAGTTCTTC CVSSMTGSSYNEQFF
few TRBD2 TRBJ2-1 TRBV7-9 TGTGCCAGCAGCCGGGGGGAGAACAATGAGCAGTTCTTC CASSRGENNEQFF
. . TRBJ2-7 TRBV4-3 TGCGCCAGCAGCCAAGAAGGAGGGGGATACGATACCTACGAGCAGTACTTC CASSQEGGGYDTYEQYF
. . TRBJ2-2 TRBV28 TGTGCCAGCGCCCTCCGGCTAGGGTTCGCCGGGGAGCTGTTTTTT CASALRLGFAGELFF
. TRBD1 TRBJ1-5 TRBV29-1 TGCAGCGTTAAGGAGGGGGCGGGCAATCAGCCCCAGCATTTT CSVKEGAGNQPQHF
many TRBD1 TRBJ2-7 TRBV4-2 TGTGCCAGCAGCCAGGGACAGGGCACCTACGAGCAGTACTTC CASSQGQGTYEQYF
. TRBD1 TRBJ2-5 TRBV6-1 TGTACCAGCAGTGGGCAGGGGGCAGAGGGGCAAGAGACCCAGTACTTC CTSSGQGAEGQETQYF
. . TRBJ2-5 TRBV9 TGTGCCAGCAGCTCCTCTGGTTACGAGACCCAGTACTTC CASSSSGYETQYF
few TRBD2 TRBJ2-7 TRBV5-1 TGCGCCAGCAGCCCCGGGACTAGCGGGGACTACGAGCAGTACTTC CASSPGTSGDYEQYF
few . TRBJ2-7 TRBV7-8 TGTGCCAGCAGCATTCGGACAGTCGGGTCCTACGAGCAGTACTTC CASSIRTVGSYEQYF
. . TRBJ2-3 TRBV2 TGTGCCAGCATTCAGCGAGTAACAGATACGCAGTATTTT CASIQRVTDTQYF
. TRBD2 TRBJ2-1 TRBV3-1 TGTGCCAGCAGCCCTCTAGCGGTCTCCTACAATGAGCAGTTCTTC CASSPLAVSYNEQFF
. . TRBJ1-2 TRBV7-9 TGTGCCAGCAGCTTAGGAGGGGCAGGTCGGGGCTACACCTTC CASSLGGAGRGYTF
many . TRBJ2-7 TRBV7-2 TGTGCCAGCAGCTTAGCACCCCCCAGCGGAGCTTACGAGCAGTACTTC CASSLAPPSGAYEQYF
few . TRBJ2-1 TRBV28 TGTGCCAGCAGCCCTAGACACGGCTCCTACAATGAGCAGTTCTTC CASSPRHGSYNEQFF
. . TRBJ2-1 TRBV25-1 TGTGCCAGCAGCCACGACAGGAAAACGATTTACAATGAGCAGTTCTTC CASSHDRKTIYNEQFF
. . TRBJ2-5 TRBV2 TGTGCCAGCCTTAGGAGCTACGGGGGGACCCAGTACTTC CASLRSYGGTQYF
once . TRBJ2-7 TRBV29-1 TGCAGCGTTGGTGCGGTCTCCGACGAGCAGTACTTC CSVGAVSDEQYF
once . TRBJ2-5 TRBV24-1 TGTGCCACCAGTGGGACACACGGGACACAGCTAGAGACCCAGTACTTC CATSGTHGTQLETQYF
few . TRBJ2-7 TRBV30 TGTGCCTGGAGGGAGTCCTACGAGCAGTACTTC CAWRESYEQYF
few TRBD2 TRBJ2-4 TRBV3-1 TGTGCCAGCAGCCAAGGCGGGAGCCAAAACATTCAGTACTTC CASSQGGSQNIQYF
many . TRBJ2-4 TRBV4-3 TGCGCCAGCAGCCAGAGACTAGGGGAAAACATTCAGTACTTC CASSQRLGENIQYF
few . TRBJ2-5 TRBV7-9 TGTGCCAGCAGCTTCCGGGACATACGACAAGAGACCCAGTACTTC CASSFRDIRQETQYF
. . TRBJ2-7 TRBV14 TGTGCCAGCAGCCGCAGGAGAGGGGTCGAGCAGTACTTC CASSRRRGVEQYF
. TRBD1 TRBJ1-6 TRBV20-1 TGCAGTGCTAGAGAAGACAGGGGATACTATAATTCACCCCTCCACTTT CSAREDRGYYNSPLHF
. . TRBJ2-3 TRBV12-3/TRBV12-4 TGTGCCAGCAGCCGACCTAATACTCGCACAGATACGCAGTATTTT CASSRPNTRTDTQYF
few . TRBJ2-5 TRBV7-8 TGTGCCAGCAGCTTAGCGCGACCCCAGGGCGAAGAGACCCAGTACTTC CASSLARPQGEETQYF
few TRBD2 TRBJ2-7 TRBV7-9 TGTGCCAGCAGCCTGGGACTAGCGGGAGAGGGGCTCTACGAGCAGTACTTC CASSLGLAGEGLYEQYF
few TRBD2 TRBJ2-1 TRBV9 TGTGCCAGCAGCGTAGAAACTAGCGGCTACAATGAGCAGTTCTTC CASSVETSGYNEQFF
. . TRBJ2-6 TRBV11-2 TGTGCCAGCAGCTTAGGCTTGGTCTCTGGGGCCAACGTCCTGACTTTC CASSLGLVSGANVLTF
. . TRBJ2-7 TRBV14 TGTGCCAGCAGCCAAGTGGGGAGGACCTCCTACGAGCAGTACTTC CASSQVGRTSYEQYF
few . TRBJ2-1 TRBV7-3 TGTGCCAGCAGCTTAACGTTTGGGCTAGCAGGCAATGAGCAGTTCTTC CASSLTFGLAGNEQFF